These 14 T cell receptor beta chains were sequenced from one sample in a study of radiation and T cells in renal cell carcinoma. Documented time point: blood 4 weeks post-SBRT, at nephrectomy. Regarding treatment: 15 Gy SBRT to primary tumor, nephrectomy 4 weeks later. This table comes from immunoSEQ multiplex PCR, and its TCRdb copy is limited to in-frame clones, with some not included. The sample includes around 74,000 clones, approximately 87% of them seen just once. The source was blood, collected from a patient whose treatment included radiotherapy and nephrectomy. The receptors shown here come from a woman aged 60-75 years with renal cell carcinoma.

The chain carries TRBV5-4 and TRBJ2-3; maybe TRBD2 (6 bases). Germline assignment: CDR1 SGHNT and CDR2 YYREEE (reference sequence). CDR3 size: 16 residues. With 4 bases removed from V and 4 bases from J, the gap between germline ends came to 19 bases. The CDR3 loop reads CASSPPGLSPADTQYF. DNA of the CDR3: TGTGCCAGCAGCCCTCCGGGACTTAGTCCCGCAGATACGCAGTATTTT. Full variable domain (outside the CDR3, taken from reference TRBV5-4 and TRBJ2-3): ETGVTQSPTHLIKTRGQQVTLRCSSQSGHNTVSWYQQALGQGPQFIFQYYREEENGRGNFPPRFSGLQFPNYSSELNVNALELDDSALYLCASSPPGLSPADTQYFGPGTRLTVL.

V gene TRBV9 combines with J gene TRBJ2-7, with 13 bases lining up with TRBD2. This CDR3 is 15 amino acids long. The junction had 5 bases not matched to a gene; V was cut back by 3 bases and J by 5 bases. Germline lookup yields CDR1 SGDLS and CDR2 YYNGEE. Here the CDR3 DNA reads TGTGCCAGCAGCGCACTAGCGGGAGGGCCTCACGAGCAGTACTTC. Residues: CASSALAGGPHEQYF.

Only a few counts were recorded for this clone. The gene calls are TRBV9 and TRBJ2-3; 10 bases map to TRBD2. With 3 bases clipped from V and 8 bases from J, the junction kept 15 bases outside the gene matches. CDR1 SGDLS and CDR2 YYNGEE come from the germline V gene. The CDR3 totals 17 residues. DNA for the CDR3: TGTGCCAGCAGCGCCAGGGGCAGCGGGGGGGCCTTTGCTACGCAGTATTTT. This sequence encodes CASSARGSGGAFATQYF. Drawing the rest from reference TRBV9 and TRBJ2-3, the complete variable domain is DSGVTQTPKHLITATGQRVTLRCSPRSGDLSVYWYQQSLDQGLQFLIQYYNGEERAKGNILERFSAQQFPDLHSELNLSSLELGDSALYFCASSARGSGGAFATQYFGPGTRLTVL.

In this sample, this clone turned up a few times. The V call is TRBV5-1, the J call TRBJ1-1, with TRBD1 as a possible D gene (6 bases). This CDR3 has 15 residues. Germline loops: CDR1 SGHRS, CDR2 YFSETQ. With 4 bases removed from V and 0 bases from J, the gap between germline ends came to 13 bases. The CDR3 nucleotides read TGCGCCAGCAGCGGAATCGGACAGTTGAACACTGAAGCTTTCTTT. It codes for CASSGIGQLNTEAFF.

The V call is TRBV15, the J call TRBJ1-5; 9 bases agree with TRBD1. The CDR3 is made up of 14 amino acids. Germline loops: CDR1 LNHNV, CDR2 YYDKDF (reference sequence). J gave up 6 bases and V 9 bases, and 9 bases lay outside the gene matches. CDR3 DNA: TGTGCCACTCTCCAGGACAGGGGACGTCAGCCCCAGCATTTT. Protein sequence: CATLQDRGRQPQHF.

V and J are TRBV11-1 and TRBJ2-7; D unresolved. Germline assignment: CDR1 SGHAT and CDR2 FQDESV (reference sequence). Trimming shortened V by 0 bases and J by 3 bases, and 9 bases separated the two germline ends. CDR3 length: 14 residues. The CDR3 sequence: CASSLAPRLYEQYF. The CDR3 DNA follows: TGTGCCAGCAGCTTAGCGCCCAGGCTCTACGAGCAGTACTTC.

This clone has only one observation. The chain employs TRBV5-1 and TRBJ1-2; TRBD1 matches at 10 bases. Germline V gene sequence: CDR1 SGHRS, CDR2 YFSETQ. The J segment lost 10 bases and the V segment lost 6 bases, leaving 15 bases of the junction unmatched. The CDR3 is made up of 15 amino acids. CDR3 loop: CASKLGQGGREDYTF. DNA for the CDR3: TGCGCCAGCAAATTAGGACAGGGGGGCCGCGAGGACTACACCTTC.

This chain joins TRBV6-5 and TRBJ2-7; 8 bases agree with TRBD2. V lost 0 bases to trimming and J lost 4 bases; unmatched junction nucleotides: 5. This CDR3 has 15 residues. Looked up from germline, CDR1 is MNHEY and CDR2 is SVGAGI. The CDR3 DNA sequence: TGTGCCAGCAGTTACTCCCGGACTAGCATGTACGAGCAGTACTTC. As protein: CASSYSRTSMYEQYF.

This clone has only one observation. The chain has TRBV20-1 and TRBJ1-1; D ambiguous. CDR3 length: 11 amino acids. Trimming removed 1 base from V and 6 bases from J, with 6 bases in between. Germline CDR1 and CDR2: DFQATT and SNEGSKA (reference sequence). The CDR3: CSARGRAEAFF. The CDR3 DNA sequence: TGCAGTGCTAGAGGGAGGGCTGAAGCTTTCTTT.

The gene calls are TRBV9 and TRBJ1-5; 8 nucleotides align to TRBD1. CDR3 length: 14 amino acids. Germline-derived CDR1 and CDR2 are SGDLS and YYNGEE. The junction had 5 bases not matched to a gene; V was cut back by 2 bases and J by 7 bases. The CDR3 DNA sequence: TGTGCCAGCAGCGTTAGTACAGGGGGACAGCCCCAGCATTTT. It codes for CASSVSTGGQPQHF.

The chain uses TRBV29-1 and TRBJ2-2; TRBD1 or TRBD2 may be the D gene (6 bases each). Germline CDR1 reads SQVTM; CDR2 reads ANQGSEA. The V and J ends lost 1 base and 7 bases respectively, with 13 bases between them. The CDR3 contains 14 residues. CDR3 protein: CSVEGDISGGELFF. The CDR3 DNA sequence: TGCAGCGTTGAAGGGGACATTAGCGGCGGGGAGCTGTTTTTT.

The V gene is TRBV4-1, the J gene TRBJ1-1; D is perhaps TRBD1 (5 bases). Germline loops: CDR1 MGHRA, CDR2 YSYEKL. Trimming removed 1 base from V and 4 bases from J, with 16 bases in between. This CDR3 is built from 16 residues. This chain's CDR3 is CASSQGGGGAGTEAFF. For the CDR3, the DNA is TGCGCCAGCAGCCAAGGAGGAGGAGGGGCTGGCACTGAAGCTTTCTTT.

The chain couples TRBV9 to TRBJ1-2, with D perhaps matching TRBD1 (5 bases). Germline values: CDR1 SGDLS, CDR2 YYNGEE. The CDR3 consists of 15 residues. The V end was cut by 4 bases, the J end by 1 base, with 14 bases between. The CDR3 reads CASSPMDILNYGYTF. The CDR3 coding sequence is TGTGCCAGCAGCCCGATGGACATTCTTAACTATGGCTACACCTTC. Variable domain in full (rest from reference TRBV9 and TRBJ1-2): DSGVTQTPKHLITATGQRVTLRCSPRSGDLSVYWYQQSLDQGLQFLIQYYNGEERAKGNILERFSAQQFPDLHSELNLSSLELGDSALYFCASSPMDILNYGYTFGSGTRLTVV.

J is TRBJ1-3 and V is TRBV4-1, with unresolved D. V lost 3 bases to trimming and J lost 0 bases, with 12 bases between them. The CDR3 is made up of 16 amino acids. CDR1 and CDR2 (germline): MGHRA, YSYEKL. CDR3: CASSQMESSSGNTIYF. As DNA, the CDR3 is TGCGCCAGCAGCCAGATGGAGTCTAGCTCTGGAAACACCATATATTTT.